This paragraph covers one TCR beta chain sequence. Its target is not known. This sample was taken from a study of cytomegalovirus exposure and HLA in healthy donors. Looking at the study overall: Approximately 200 million T cells yielded around 120 million unique TCR beta sequences in earlier analysis. Whole-study results and caveats: An Asian-associated ancestry cluster reportedly showed fewer N-insertions than the approximately 700-donor mean in a later analysis. Analysis performed later showed TCR beta chains linked to HLA being more clonally expanded than equally common others.

CDR1 is MDHEN and CDR2 is SYDVKM in the germline V gene. CDR3 length: 16 residues. The trim removed 3 bases at V and 10 bases at J, leaving 9 bases unmatched. The PCR made use of 60 Vbeta and 13 Jbeta primers. Produced via immunoSEQ multiplex PCR; TCRdb's table is partial and in-frame only. The sample consists of 130,000 to 150,000 clones, 80% of them appearing once. The sample taken for sequencing was PBMCs. The gene calls are TRBV28 and TRBJ1-6, with 10 bases lining up with TRBD1. The receptor was derived from a man between 40 and 49 years old in good health and CMV-seronegative. The CDR3 is CASSLHRDRGKSPLHF. Here the CDR3 DNA reads TGTGCCAGCAGTTTGCACCGGGACAGGGGTAAGTCACCCCTCCACTTT.